This T cell receptor beta chain was obtained from a study of T cell responses to AZD1222 COVID-19 vaccine (dated by TCRdb to about 2021). For the wider study: A total of approximately 240 trial participants underwent TCR sequencing, of whom 200 to 220 had received two doses of AZD1222 and some 26 had received two doses of the MenACWY control vaccine. Enrollment into the trials was organized by age into subgroups of 18-55, 56-69 and 70-plus years, and those subgroups contained roughly 140, 27 and 60 TCR-sequenced participants, respectively. Here is what the overall study found, with its caveats: Because no samples from the day 14 peak response were available, repertoires could be characterized only after the peak T cell response. Only five to seven AZD1222 recipients were SARS-CoV-2 seropositive at baseline, limiting conclusions about previously exposed vaccinees. Reportedly, close to half of the unique spike-specific TCRs recognized epitopes lying outside the regions that are mutated in the B.1.351 and B.1.1.7 variants. In the small 56-69-year group, the increase in depth fell short of significance, most likely because of low power. Vaccine-associated CD4 TCRs spanned the whole spike protein, with dominant responses in regions 160-218 and 743-854. After two AZD1222 doses, both the breadth and the depth of spike-specific TCRs were significantly higher than at day 0 and than in MenACWY recipients. Participants were mostly white British and included more females than males, and it was suggested by the authors that clonal diversity may have been underestimated.

To note about this clone: The target of this receptor is not known. Base qualities are not provided; no much larger clone lies one nucleotide away.

The CDR3 regions of human TCRbeta chains were analyzed by immunosequencing. In the authors' own workflow: Repertoire TCRs were checked for matches against a reference library of SARS-CoV-2-specific TCRs that had been generated using the MIRA antigen-specificity platform. Breadth was defined as the fraction of unique TCRs that were SARS-CoV-2-associated, and depth was defined as the fraction of total T cells that were SARS-CoV-2-associated. Using the MIRA data, each spike-specific TCR was mapped to the spike region that the TCR reacts to and placed in a CD4 or CD8 class. Log10-transformed breadth and depth values were compared by one-way ANOVA with Sidak's multiple comparisons tests. Sourced from immuneACCESS, this table was stored by TCRdb with only in-frame sequences that have V and J called. A share of the clones is absent; for the studies checked, an unresolved V gene accounts for under half, and the remainder has no known explanation. The V and J calls and clone size come from that table; D and trimming were worked out from the DNA. Present in this sample are about 88,000 clones, about 88% of which were seen just once. Of the sample, roughly 4.9% falls within the top ten clones.

As encoded in the germline V gene, CDR1 is MDHEN while CDR2 is SYDVKM. V drops 4 bases and J drops 4 bases, leaving 4 bases in between. Counted from cysteine to phenylalanine, this CDR3 has 12 amino acids. This entry keeps only the CDR3 DNA: 36 bases, framed from base 1. The label giving this sample's time point can be read as: about 28 days (+/-7) after the second vaccine dose. Because spike-specific TCR depth and breadth did not differ between the two schedules, AZD1222 recipients who got a second dose at roughly 4 weeks were pooled with those who got a second dose at roughly 12 weeks. Vaccinee samples were obtained from the UK trials COV001 and COV002, which included a single-blind randomized controlled phase 2/3 trial of AZD1222 (ChAdOx1 nCoV-19) in healthy adults. For TCRbeta chain sequencing, PBMC samples were collected from trial participants at day 0 and at day 28 after the second dose.

The chain links TRBV28 with TRBJ1-4, with no D gene named confidently. The receptor was derived from an adult who received the AZD1222 COVID-19 vaccine. The source material was peripheral blood, sampled 28 days after the second AZD1222 dose. The DNA sequence is as follows: TGTGCCAGCAGTTCCGTTAATGAAAAACTGTTTTTT. This translates into CASSSVNEKLFF.